This T cell receptor beta chain was obtained from a study of blood T cell repertoires in COVID-19. Sequenced by immunoSEQ multiplex PCR; TCRdb stores in-frame clones only, minus some. Here the sample spans fewer than 350,000 clones, around nine tenths being singletons. Germline V CDR1 and CDR2: SGHRS, YFSETQ. The CDR3 sequence is 14 residues long. Trimming took off 1 base at V and 2 bases at J, with 9 bases between the two ends. This clone was observed a handful of times. Those who participated ranged in age from roughly 18 to 95 years and resided in 20 to 30 US areas. This clonotype was sampled from a man aged 60 to 75 who had recovered from COVID-19. The chain carries TRBV5-1 and TRBJ1-1; D gene ambiguous. Material: PBMCs or T cells enriched from blood (not recorded which). DNA of the CDR3: TGCGCCAGCAGCTTGCCCGAGGCAAACACTGAAGCTTTCTTT. This sequence encodes CASSLPEANTEAFF.